The 5 T cell receptor beta chains below come from one sample, sequenced in a study of tumor-infiltrating lymphocytes in primary liver carcinoma. Co-extracting RNA and DNA was done with roughly 17-34 mg of unsorted bulk tissue as input. The input was approximately 0.45 ug total RNA; TCR beta cDNA was made from it with a constant-region primer. Nested multiplex PCR, run for three rounds with slightly modified ARM-PCR, yielded TCR beta libraries. The first two PCR rounds, nine to ten cycles each, used TRBV1-TRBV30 forward primers and a C-beta reverse primer. TCRdb recomputed calls from the multiplex PCR reads with MiXCR, one row per CDR3 protein. The sample lists 95,000 to 150,000 distinct CDR3 sequences, 55% to 75% occurring once. The sequenced material came from liver tumor tissue from sampling region 1. The subset: tumor region T1, superior pole. These receptors all come from a woman aged 55-70 years with primary liver carcinoma and hepatitis B virus infection.

Regarding this clonotype: A read error may produce the germline difference seen at one junction end. CDR3 DNA: TGTGCCGGCAGCTGGGGCAGTAACAATGAGCAGTTCTTC. It translates to CAGSWGSNNEQFF. The V and J genes are TRBV7-8 and TRBJ2-1, with a weak D call TRBD1 (5 bases). The CDR3 sequence is 13 residues long. Germline values: CDR1 SGHVS, CDR2 FQNEAQ. Full variable domain (missing parts from reference TRBV7-8 and TRBJ2-1): GAGVSQSPRYKVAKRGQDVALRCDPISGHVSLFWYQQALGQGPEFLTYFQNEAQLDKSGLPSDRFFAERPEGSVSTLKIQRTQQEDSAVYLCAGSWGSNNEQFFGPGTRLTVL.

In regard to this clonotype: Since a much larger clone is just one base distant, this may be a read error. The chain joins TRBV6-1 to TRBJ1-2, with 9 bases lining up with TRBD1. The CDR3 consists of 16 residues. Germline assignment: CDR1 MNHNS and CDR2 SASEGT. The CDR3 bases are TGTGCCAGCAGTGCCGGCGGGACAGGGAACAACTATGGCTACATCTTC. This encodes CASSAGGTGNNYGYIF.

On this clonotype itself: A much larger clone lies a single base off, so this may be a read error. V usage is TRBV6-6 and J usage is TRBJ2-7; TRBD1 aligns across 8 bases. V shed 10 bases and J 3 bases; nucleotides not matched to a gene: 11. CDR1 is MNHNY and CDR2 is SVGAGI in the germline V gene (reference sequence). CDR3 length equals 14 residues. CDR3 nucleotides: TGTGCCATCAGATCCGGGACAGGTCGCTACGAGCAGTACTTC. Encoded protein: CAIRSGTGRYEQYF.

This clonotype has just a few counts. A read error may account for a junction end that differs from germline. This chain uses TRBV11-2 with TRBJ2-1; D gene uncertain. Looked up from germline, CDR1 is SGHAT and CDR2 is FQNNGV. The CDR3 consists of 16 residues. This CDR3 reads CTSSRLNPEVANEQFF. CDR3 nucleotides: TGTACCAGCAGCCGACTTAACCCCGAGGTTGCTAATGAGCAGTTCTTC.

The chain carries TRBV24-1 and TRBJ2-1, with 8 bases aligning to TRBD1. This CDR3 has 16 residues. Germline values: CDR1 KGHDR, CDR2 SFDVKD. J gave up 6 bases and V 3 bases, and 9 bases lay outside the gene matches. The CDR3 DNA sequence: TGTGCCACCAGTGATCACCGGGACAGGAGGGGCAATGAGCAGTTCTTC. Translation: CATSDHRDRRGNEQFF.